This T cell receptor beta chain was profiled in a study of cytomegalovirus exposure and HLA in healthy donors. Overall study results and limits: A later analysis appeared to link common viral pathogens to several of the most significant clusters. By HLA locus, TCR association rates varied in a later analysis, with DRB1 showing the most and HLA-C the fewest.

About this clone itself: Its antigen is not known.

CDR1 and CDR2 from the germline V gene are SNHLY and FYNNEI. Trimming took 3 bases from V and 5 from J, leaving 10 bases between them. The CDR3 loop spans 13 amino acids. PCR primers comprised 60 Vbeta and 13 Jbeta primers. Authors' data handling: Approximately 12 million of 80 million to 85 million unique TCR beta chains were shared, per a later count. The repertoire was sequenced with immunoSEQ multiplex PCR; TCRdb's copy has only in-frame clones and lacks some. Clone size and V and J calls were adopted from that table, with D and trimming inferred from the DNA. The sample carries roughly 73,000 clones, approximately 84% recorded once.

The sample consisted of PBMCs. This sequence was found in a woman aged 45 to 65 in good health and CMV-seronegative. The chain is built from TRBV2 and TRBJ1-2; perhaps TRBD1 as D (5 bases). The CDR3 sequence is CASSDGGRYGYTF. The DNA of the CDR3 is TGTGCCAGCAGTGACGGGGGTCGGTATGGCTACACCTTC. The full variable domain, completed using reference TRBV2 and TRBJ1-2, is EPEVTQTPSHQVTQMGQEVILRCVPISNHLYFYWYRQILGQKVEFLVSFYNNEISEKSEIFDDQFSVERPDGSNFTLKIRSTKLEDSAMYFCASSDGGRYGYTFGSGTRLTVV.